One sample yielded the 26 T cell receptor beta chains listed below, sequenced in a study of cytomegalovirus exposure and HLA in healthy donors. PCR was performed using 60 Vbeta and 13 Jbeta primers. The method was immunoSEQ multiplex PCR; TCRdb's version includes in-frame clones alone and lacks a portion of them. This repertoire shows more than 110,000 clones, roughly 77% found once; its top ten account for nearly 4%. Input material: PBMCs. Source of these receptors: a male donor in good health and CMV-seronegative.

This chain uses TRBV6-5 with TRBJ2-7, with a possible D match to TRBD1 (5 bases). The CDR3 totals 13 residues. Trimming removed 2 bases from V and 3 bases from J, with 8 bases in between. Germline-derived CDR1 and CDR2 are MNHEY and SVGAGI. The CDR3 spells CASSYDRNYEQYF. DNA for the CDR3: TGTGCCAGCAGTTACGACAGAAACTACGAGCAGTACTTC.

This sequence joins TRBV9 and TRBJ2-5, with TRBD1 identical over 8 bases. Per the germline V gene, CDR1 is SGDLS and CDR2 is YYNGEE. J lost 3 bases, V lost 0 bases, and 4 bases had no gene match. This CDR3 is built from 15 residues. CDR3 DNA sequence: TGTGCCAGCAGCGTAGGGACAGGGCGGGAAGAGACCCAGTACTTC. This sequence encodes CASSVGTGREETQYF.

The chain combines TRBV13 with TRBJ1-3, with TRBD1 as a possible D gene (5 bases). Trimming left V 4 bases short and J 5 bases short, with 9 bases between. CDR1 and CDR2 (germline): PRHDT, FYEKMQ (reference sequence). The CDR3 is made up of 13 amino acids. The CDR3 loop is CASSSRQRNTIYF. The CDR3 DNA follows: TGTGCCAGCAGCTCCAGACAGAGAAACACCATATATTTT.

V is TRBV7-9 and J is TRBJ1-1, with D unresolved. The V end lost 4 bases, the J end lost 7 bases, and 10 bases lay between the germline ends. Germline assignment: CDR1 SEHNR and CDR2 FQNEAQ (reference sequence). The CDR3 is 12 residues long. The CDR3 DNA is TGTGCCAGCAGCTCGGACTCGATTGAAGCTTTCTTT. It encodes CASSSDSIEAFF.

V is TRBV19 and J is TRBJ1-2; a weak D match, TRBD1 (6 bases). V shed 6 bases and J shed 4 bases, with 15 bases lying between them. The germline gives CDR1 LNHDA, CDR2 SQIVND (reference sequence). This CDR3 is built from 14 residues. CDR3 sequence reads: CASSVPGHPYGYTF. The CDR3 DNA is TGTGCCAGTAGCGTTCCGGGACATCCCTATGGCTACACCTTC.

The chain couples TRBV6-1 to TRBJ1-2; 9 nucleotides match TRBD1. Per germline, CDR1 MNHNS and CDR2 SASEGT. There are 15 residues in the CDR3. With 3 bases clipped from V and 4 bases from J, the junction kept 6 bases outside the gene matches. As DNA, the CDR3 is TGTGCCAGCAGTGAGCCGGGACAGGGTGGCTATGGCTACACCTTC. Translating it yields CASSEPGQGGYGYTF.

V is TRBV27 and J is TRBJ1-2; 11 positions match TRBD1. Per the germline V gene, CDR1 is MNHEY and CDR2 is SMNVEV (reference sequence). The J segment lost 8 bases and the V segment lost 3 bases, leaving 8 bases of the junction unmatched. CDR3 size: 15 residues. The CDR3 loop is CASSLGTGGKGGYTF. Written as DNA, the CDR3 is TGTGCCAGCAGTTTGGGGACAGGGGGGAAGGGGGGCTACACCTTC.

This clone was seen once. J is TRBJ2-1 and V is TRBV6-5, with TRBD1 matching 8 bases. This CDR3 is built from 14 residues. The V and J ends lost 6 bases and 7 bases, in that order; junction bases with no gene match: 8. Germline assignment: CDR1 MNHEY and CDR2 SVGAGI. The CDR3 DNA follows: TGTGCCAGCAGCCGGGGACAGGTTTCGAATGAGCAGTTCTTC. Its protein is CASSRGQVSNEQFF.

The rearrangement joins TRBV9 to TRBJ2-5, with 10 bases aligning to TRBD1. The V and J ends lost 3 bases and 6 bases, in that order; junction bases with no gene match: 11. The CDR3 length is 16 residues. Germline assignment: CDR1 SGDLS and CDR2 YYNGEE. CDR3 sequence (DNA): TGTGCCAGCAGCGCCGTGACAGGGGGCGCGGATCAGACCCAGTACTTC. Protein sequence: CASSAVTGGADQTQYF.

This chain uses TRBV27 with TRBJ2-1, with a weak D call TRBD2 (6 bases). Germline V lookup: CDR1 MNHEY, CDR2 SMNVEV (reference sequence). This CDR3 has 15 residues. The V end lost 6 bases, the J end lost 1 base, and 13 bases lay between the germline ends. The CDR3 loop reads CASSSAGSSYNEQFF. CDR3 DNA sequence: TGTGCCAGCAGCTCAGCGGGTTCTTCCTACAATGAGCAGTTCTTC.

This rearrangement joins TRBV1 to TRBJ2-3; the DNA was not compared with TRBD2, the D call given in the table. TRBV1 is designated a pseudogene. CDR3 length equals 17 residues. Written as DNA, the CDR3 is TGCACCAGCAGCCACGCCTCCGGGACTAGCTCCACAGATACGCAGTATTTT. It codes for CTSSHASGTSSTDTQYF.

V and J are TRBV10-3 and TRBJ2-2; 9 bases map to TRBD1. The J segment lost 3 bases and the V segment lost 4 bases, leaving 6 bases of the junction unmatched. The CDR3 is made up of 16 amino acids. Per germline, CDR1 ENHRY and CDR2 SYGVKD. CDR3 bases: TGTGCCATCAGTGCAAGGACAGGGGCGTACACCGGGGAGCTGTTTTTT. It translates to CAISARTGAYTGELFF.

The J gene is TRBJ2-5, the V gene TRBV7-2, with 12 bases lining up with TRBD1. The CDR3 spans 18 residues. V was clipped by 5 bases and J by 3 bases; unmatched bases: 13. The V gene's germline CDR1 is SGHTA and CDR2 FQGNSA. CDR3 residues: CASSGGQGAWAYKETQYF. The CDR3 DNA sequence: TGTGCCAGCAGCGGGGGACAGGGGGCGTGGGCTTACAAAGAGACCCAGTACTTC.

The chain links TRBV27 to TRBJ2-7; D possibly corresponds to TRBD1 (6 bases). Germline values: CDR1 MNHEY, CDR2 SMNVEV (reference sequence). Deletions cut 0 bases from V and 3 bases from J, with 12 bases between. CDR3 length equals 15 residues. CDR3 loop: CASSLSGGHGYEQYF. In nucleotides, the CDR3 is TGTGCCAGCAGTTTATCAGGGGGACATGGCTACGAGCAGTACTTC.

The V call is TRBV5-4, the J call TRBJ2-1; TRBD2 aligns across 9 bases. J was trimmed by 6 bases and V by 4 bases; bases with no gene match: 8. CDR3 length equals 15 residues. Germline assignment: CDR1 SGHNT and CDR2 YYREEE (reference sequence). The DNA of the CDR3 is TGTGCCAGCAGCACCGGGACTAGCAGTCCCAATGAGCAGTTCTTC. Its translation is CASSTGTSSPNEQFF.

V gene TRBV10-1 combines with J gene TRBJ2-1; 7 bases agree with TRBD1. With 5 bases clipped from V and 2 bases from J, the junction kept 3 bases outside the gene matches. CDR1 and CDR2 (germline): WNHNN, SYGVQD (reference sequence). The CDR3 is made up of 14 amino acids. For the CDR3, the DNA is TGCGCCAGCAGTTCGGGACAGCCCTACAATGAGCAGTTCTTC. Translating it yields CASSSGQPYNEQFF.

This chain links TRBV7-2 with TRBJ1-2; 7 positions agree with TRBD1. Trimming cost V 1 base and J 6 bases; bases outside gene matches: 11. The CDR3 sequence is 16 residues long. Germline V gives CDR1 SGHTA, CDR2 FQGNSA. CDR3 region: CASSLGQGLGIDGYTF. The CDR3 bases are TGTGCCAGCAGCTTAGGACAGGGCCTCGGAATAGATGGCTACACCTTC. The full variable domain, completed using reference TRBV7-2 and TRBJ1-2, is GAGVSQSPSNKVTEKGKDVELRCDPISGHTALYWYRQSLGQGLEFLIYFQGNSAPDKSGLPSDRFSAERTGGSVSTLTIQRTQQEDSAVYLCASSLGQGLGIDGYTFGSGTRLTVV.

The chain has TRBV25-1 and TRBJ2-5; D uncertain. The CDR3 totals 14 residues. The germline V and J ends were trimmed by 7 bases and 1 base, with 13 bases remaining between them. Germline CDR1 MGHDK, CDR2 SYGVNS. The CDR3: CASNPSMVQETQYF. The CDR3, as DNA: TGTGCCAGCAATCCATCTATGGTCCAAGAGACCCAGTACTTC.

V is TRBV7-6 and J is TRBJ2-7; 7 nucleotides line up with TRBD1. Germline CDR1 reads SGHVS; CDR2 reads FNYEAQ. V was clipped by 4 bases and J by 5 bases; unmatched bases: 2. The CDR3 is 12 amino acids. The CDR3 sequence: CASSSGTDEQYF. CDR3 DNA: TGTGCCAGCAGCTCAGGGACAGACGAGCAGTACTTC.

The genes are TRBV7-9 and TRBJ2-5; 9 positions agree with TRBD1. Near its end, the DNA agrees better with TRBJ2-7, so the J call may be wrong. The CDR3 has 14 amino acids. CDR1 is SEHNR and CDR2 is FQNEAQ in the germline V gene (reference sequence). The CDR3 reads CASSPRDRAHEQYF. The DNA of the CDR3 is TGTGCCAGCAGCCCCCGGGACAGGGCCCACGAGCAGTACTTC.

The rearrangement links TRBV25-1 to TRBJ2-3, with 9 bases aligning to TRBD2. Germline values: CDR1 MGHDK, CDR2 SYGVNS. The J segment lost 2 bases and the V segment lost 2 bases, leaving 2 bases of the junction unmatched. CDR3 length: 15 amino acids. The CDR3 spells CASSERGLATDTQYF. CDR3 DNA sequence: TGTGCCAGCAGTGAACGGGGACTAGCCACAGATACGCAGTATTTT.

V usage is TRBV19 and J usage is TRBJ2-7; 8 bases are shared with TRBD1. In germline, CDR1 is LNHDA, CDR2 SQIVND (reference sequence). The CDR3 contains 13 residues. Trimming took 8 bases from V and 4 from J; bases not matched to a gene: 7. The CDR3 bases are TGTGCCAGTTCAAGGGACAGGACATACGAGCAGTACTTC. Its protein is CASSRDRTYEQYF.

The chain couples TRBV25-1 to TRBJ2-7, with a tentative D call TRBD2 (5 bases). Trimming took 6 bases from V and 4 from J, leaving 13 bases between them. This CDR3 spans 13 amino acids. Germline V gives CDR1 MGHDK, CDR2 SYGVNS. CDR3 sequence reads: CASRPSGGYEQYF. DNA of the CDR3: TGTGCCAGCAGGCCAAGCGGTGGATACGAGCAGTACTTC.

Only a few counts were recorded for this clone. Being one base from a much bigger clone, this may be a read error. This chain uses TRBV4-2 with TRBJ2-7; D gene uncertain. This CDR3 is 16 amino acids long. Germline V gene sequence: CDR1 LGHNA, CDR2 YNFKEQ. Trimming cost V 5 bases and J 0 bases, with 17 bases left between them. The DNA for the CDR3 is TGTGCCAGCAGCTTATTTTCGGGTCCGAGCTCCTACGAGCAGTACTTC. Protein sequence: CASSLFSGPSSYEQYF.

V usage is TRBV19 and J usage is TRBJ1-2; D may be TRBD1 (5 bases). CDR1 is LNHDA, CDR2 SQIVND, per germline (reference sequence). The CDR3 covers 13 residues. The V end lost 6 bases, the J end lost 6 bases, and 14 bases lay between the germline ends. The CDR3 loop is CASSPEGVDGYTF. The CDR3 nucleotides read TGTGCCAGTAGCCCCGAAGGGGTGGATGGCTACACCTTC.

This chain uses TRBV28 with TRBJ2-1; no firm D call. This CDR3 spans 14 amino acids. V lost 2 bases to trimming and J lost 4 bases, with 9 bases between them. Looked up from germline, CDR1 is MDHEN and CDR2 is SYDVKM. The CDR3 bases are TGTGCCAGCAGTTTAGACATAACTTACAATGAGCAGTTCTTC. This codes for CASSLDITYNEQFF. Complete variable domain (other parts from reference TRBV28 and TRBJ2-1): DVKVTQSSRYLVKRTGEKVFLECVQDMDHENMFWYRQDPGLGLRLIYFSYDVKMKEKGDIPEGYSVSREKKERFSLILESASTNQTSMYLCASSLDITYNEQFFGPGTRLTVL.